Listed here are 9 T cell receptor beta chains from one sample, sequenced in a study of blood T cell repertoires in COVID-19. Libraries were prepared by immunoSEQ multiplex PCR; TCRdb keeps only in-frame clonotypes and omits some of them. The sample lists roughly 230,000 clones, about 90% seen once, with 2.1% in the top ten. The sample consisted of peripheral blood. The receptors stem from a woman in her sixties or seventies with COVID-19, enrolled during active disease.

The chain combines TRBV19 with TRBJ1-2; the D is unclear. The CDR3 totals 14 residues. Germline-derived CDR1 and CDR2 are LNHDA and SQIVND (reference sequence). The V end was cut by 2 bases, the J end by 3 bases, with 10 bases between. CDR3 in amino acids: CASSILGLDYGYTF. The CDR3 nucleotides are TGTGCCAGTAGTATACTCGGACTAGACTATGGCTACACCTTC.

V gene TRBV6-5 combines with J gene TRBJ1-4, with 11 positions matching TRBD1. This CDR3 has 13 residues. The ends lost 6 bases at V and 14 bases at J; junction bases unmatched: 8. The germline V gene encodes CDR1 MNHEY and CDR2 SVGAGI. In nucleotides, the CDR3 is TGTGCCAGCAGCTCCCGGGACAGGGGGAAGCTGTTTTTT. Amino acid sequence: CASSSRDRGKLFF.

This chain joins TRBV29-1 and TRBJ2-5; D perhaps matches TRBD1 (6 bases). Germline lookup yields CDR1 SQVTM and CDR2 ANQGSEA. The CDR3 runs to 12 residues. Trimming shortened V by 5 bases and J by 0 bases, and 7 bases separated the two germline ends. CDR3 residues: CSVRQDQETQYF. The CDR3 DNA is TGCAGCGTTCGACAGGACCAAGAGACCCAGTACTTC.

V and J are TRBV6-5 and TRBJ1-1, with TRBD1 as a possible D gene (6 bases). This CDR3 comprises 16 residues. Deletions cut 2 bases from V and 4 bases from J, with 17 bases between. From germline, CDR1 is MNHEY and CDR2 SVGAGI. The CDR3 DNA sequence: TGTGCCAGCAGTTACACCGGGGCGGGGGGCGGCACTGAAGCTTTCTTT. As protein: CASSYTGAGGGTEAFF.

The rearrangement uses TRBV11-2 and TRBJ2-7; D may be TRBD1 (6 bases). CDR1 and CDR2 (germline): SGHAT, FQNNGV. The CDR3 length is 16 residues. V dropped 3 bases and J dropped 6 bases, with 21 bases sitting between them. The CDR3 sequence: CASSFSGGATRREQYF. CDR3 coding DNA: TGTGCCAGCAGCTTTTCTGGGGGCGCAACTAGACGCGAGCAGTACTTC.

This clone was seen only a few times. J is TRBJ1-5 and V is TRBV7-9; 7 bases agree with TRBD1. The ends lost 5 bases at V and 9 bases at J; junction bases unmatched: 13. The CDR3 sequence is 15 residues long. From germline, CDR1 is SEHNR and CDR2 FQNEAQ (reference sequence). DNA of the CDR3: TGTGCCAGCAGCATGTTTCAGGGGGGCCTGGGGCCCCAGCATTTT. Its protein product is CASSMFQGGLGPQHF. The whole variable domain, filled in from reference TRBV7-9 and TRBJ1-5, reads DTGVSQNPRHKITKRGQNVTFRCDPISEHNRLYWYRQTLGQGPEFLTYFQNEAQLEKSRLLSDRFSAERPKGSFSTLEIQRTEQGDSAMYLCASSMFQGGLGPQHFGDGTRLSIL.

V and J are TRBV5-1 and TRBJ1-1; D is possibly TRBD1 (6 bases). The germline V gene has CDR1 SGHRS and CDR2 YFSETQ. This CDR3 region has 16 residues. Trimming removed 1 base at V and 0 bases at J, with 13 bases between. The CDR3 region has the DNA TGCGCCAGCAGCTTGATGACAGGCCATATGAACACTGAAGCTTTCTTT. Protein sequence: CASSLMTGHMNTEAFF.

The chain has TRBV3-1 (or the pseudogene TRBV3-2) and TRBJ1-2, with D possibly matching TRBD1 (5 bases). Germline CDR1 and CDR2: LGHDT and YNNKEL (reference sequence). Trimming took off 0 bases at V and 7 bases at J, with 15 bases between the two ends. The CDR3 contains 15 residues. The CDR3 DNA is TGTGCCAGCAGCCAAGATCTTGGACAAAAGGGTGGCTACACCTTC. Residues: CASSQDLGQKGGYTF.

The chain recombines TRBV4-2 with TRBJ1-2; tentatively, D is TRBD1 (6 bases). CDR3 length: 14 residues. Deletions cut 4 bases from V and 5 bases from J, with 14 bases between. Germline CDR1 LGHNA, CDR2 YNFKEQ. Here the CDR3 reads CASSPSRGLYGYTF. The CDR3 DNA is TGTGCCAGCAGCCCCAGCAGGGGACTATATGGCTACACCTTC.